These 31 T cell receptor beta chains share one sample of origin, sequenced in a study of T cell changes during pregnancy in multiple sclerosis. The assay was immunoSEQ multiplex PCR, and TCRdb's table has in-frame clones only and misses some. The sample carries some 45,000 clones, about 90% recorded once. Here the sequenced sample was CD4+ T cells from peripheral blood mononuclear cells, taken after pregnancy. All receptors come from a female donor with multiple sclerosis, enrolled in a pregnancy study.

About this clone: Germline is not matched at one junction end, which may reflect a read error. The chain links TRBV7-3 to TRBJ2-2; 12 nucleotides align to TRBD2. Germline V gives CDR1 SGHTA, CDR2 FQGTGA. The CDR3 spans 17 residues. CDR3 sequence (DNA): TGTGCCAGCAGCGTAACTAGCGGGGGGACCTACACCGGGGAGCTGTTTTTT. This sequence encodes CASSVTSGGTYTGELFF.

This rearrangement joins TRBV4-3 to TRBJ2-7; possible D gene TRBD2, 7 bases. The CDR3 contains 15 residues. V shed 4 bases and J shed 3 bases, with 16 bases lying between them. Germline V gives CDR1 LGHNA, CDR2 YSLEER. For the CDR3, the DNA is TGCGCCAGCAGCCCAGGCGAGGGGGGGCTCTACGAGCAGTACTTC. This encodes CASSPGEGGLYEQYF.

By share of the sample, this clone is medium-sized. This sequence joins TRBV27 and TRBJ2-7; D not certain. CDR1 and CDR2 from the germline V gene are MNHEY and SMNVEV (reference sequence). The CDR3 runs to 17 residues. V lost 5 bases, J lost 7 bases, and 27 bases lay in between. CDR3 nucleotides: TGTGCCAGCAGTCCAGAGAGTTTTGGGCTTAGTCTTCGGGAGCAGTACTTC. Amino acid sequence: CASSPESFGLSLREQYF.

The V call is TRBV2, the J call TRBJ1-5, with TRBD1 matching 10 bases. V trimming: 1 base; J trimming: 12 bases; junction bases outside the gene matches: 3. The V gene's germline CDR1 is SNHLY and CDR2 FYNNEI. This CDR3 comprises 13 residues. The DNA for the CDR3 is TGTGCCAGCAGTGAAGGGACAGGGGGTAGCCAGCATTTT. This sequence encodes CASSEGTGGSQHF.

The J gene is TRBJ2-2, the V gene TRBV10-1, with 7 positions matching TRBD1. The CDR3 is 16 amino acids. The V gene end was trimmed by 4 bases and the J gene end by 3 bases; junction bases not matched to a gene: 8. Germline V gives CDR1 WNHNN, CDR2 SYGVQD (reference sequence). The CDR3 loop is CASSGQGGAYTGELFF. Written as DNA, the CDR3 is TGCGCCAGCAGTGGGCAAGGGGGCGCGTACACCGGGGAGCTGTTTTTT.

CDR3 loop: CASSLKRGGLYNEQFF. The CDR3 bases are TGTGCCAGCAGCTTGAAGCGGGGGGGCCTGTACAATGAGCAGTTCTTC. The V and J genes are TRBV5-6 and TRBJ2-1, with TRBD2 identical over 10 bases. Per the germline V gene, CDR1 is SGHDT and CDR2 is YYEEEE. With V trimmed by 1 base and J by 4 bases, 5 bases remained unmatched. The CDR3 has 16 amino acids.

The chain uses TRBV10-3 and TRBJ2-5; D is perhaps TRBD2 (5 bases). From germline, CDR1 is ENHRY and CDR2 SYGVKD. Trimming took 6 bases from V and 2 from J, leaving 13 bases between them. CDR3 length: 14 amino acids. CDR3 nucleotides: TGTGCCATCAGGGGGAGTGGTTCGCAAGAGACCCAGTACTTC. Its translation: CAIRGSGSQETQYF.

The rearrangement uses TRBV9 and TRBJ1-1; D not resolved. The V gene's germline CDR1 is SGDLS and CDR2 YYNGEE. V lost 3 bases and J 5 bases, leaving 17 bases between the germline ends. The CDR3 has 15 residues. CDR3 sequence reads: CASSALGFAGTEAFF. CDR3 in DNA: TGTGCCAGCAGCGCGCTTGGATTTGCGGGGACTGAAGCTTTCTTT.

This chain joins TRBV5-5 and TRBJ2-5; 8 nucleotides line up with TRBD1. CDR3 size: 15 residues. Germline V gene lookup returns CDR1 SGHKS and CDR2 YYEKEE (reference sequence). Losses at the gene ends were 4 bases for V and 7 bases for J; bases not matched to a gene: 12. The CDR3 reads CASSPQIGQGGTQYF. The CDR3 bases are TGTGCCAGCAGCCCGCAAATTGGACAGGGCGGGACCCAGTACTTC.

The V and J genes are TRBV7-2 and TRBJ1-2, with 10 bases lining up with TRBD1. CDR1 and CDR2 (germline): SGHTA, FQGNSA. The CDR3 runs to 16 residues. V shed 1 base, J shed 5 bases, and the junction held 7 bases outside the gene matches. The CDR3 DNA follows: TGTGCCAGCAGCTTAGGGGGGGGGACAGGGGTTTATGGCTACACCTTC. The encoded protein is CASSLGGGTGVYGYTF.

The V gene is TRBV18, the J gene TRBJ1-6; 7 nucleotides line up with TRBD1. Germline V gene lookup returns CDR1 KGHSH and CDR2 LQKENI. After removal of 3 bases from V and 5 bases from J, the junction contained 4 bases not matched to a gene. The CDR3 covers 15 residues. CDR3: CASSPFDRDNSPLHF. CDR3 bases: TGTGCCAGCTCACCTTTCGACAGGGATAATTCACCCCTCCACTTT.

The genes are TRBV5-4 and TRBJ2-5, with D possibly being TRBD1 (6 bases). The V end was cut by 2 bases, the J end by 0 bases, with 8 bases between. Germline CDR1 and CDR2: SGHNT and YYREEE (reference sequence). This CDR3 region has 14 residues. The CDR3 DNA reads TGTGCCAGCAGCTTAGGGACATACCAAGAGACCCAGTACTTC. Protein product: CASSLGTYQETQYF.

The chain links TRBV10-3 to TRBJ1-1; no clear D. V was trimmed by 11 bases and J by 4 bases, leaving 17 bases between them. This CDR3 has 13 residues. Looked up from germline, CDR1 is ENHRY and CDR2 is SYGVKD. CDR3 amino acids: CASRGAAGTEAFF. CDR3 DNA: TGTGCCTCACGGGGTGCCGCCGGCACTGAAGCTTTCTTT.

The genes are TRBV7-3 and TRBJ2-3, with TRBD1 identical over 7 bases. Germline V gives CDR1 SGHTA, CDR2 FQGTGA. The CDR3 consists of 12 residues. With V trimmed by 5 bases and J by 14 bases, 10 bases remained unmatched. Here the CDR3 reads CASSVDRERLYF. The DNA of the CDR3 is TGTGCCAGCAGCGTAGACAGGGAAAGGTTGTATTTT.

The rearrangement links TRBV11-2 to TRBJ1-2; D remains ambiguous. This CDR3 is built from 13 residues. CDR1 is SGHAT and CDR2 is FQNNGV in the germline V gene. The ends were cut back, 4 bases at V and 1 base at J, with 7 bases in the middle. The CDR3 nucleotides read TGTGCCAGCAGCTCGGGTCTTAACTATGGCTACACCTTC. Translation: CASSSGLNYGYTF.

The chain couples TRBV6-1 to TRBJ1-1; 7 nucleotides align to TRBD1. J gave up 5 bases and V 4 bases, and 7 bases lay outside the gene matches. Germline CDR1 is MNHNS and CDR2 is SASEGT. The CDR3 length is 14 residues. CDR3 region: CASSARDRVTEAFF. CDR3 DNA sequence: TGTGCCAGCAGTGCCCGAGACAGGGTTACTGAAGCTTTCTTT.

This rearrangement joins TRBV7-8 to TRBJ2-1, with 9 nucleotides matching TRBD2. Germline V gene lookup returns CDR1 SGHVS and CDR2 FQNEAQ. Unmatched junction bases numbered 7, after V lost 3 bases and J lost 7 bases. The CDR3 is 15 residues long. The CDR3 DNA reads TGTGCCAGCAGCTTCCGCGCTAGCGGGAAGAATGAGCAGTTCTTC. Protein sequence: CASSFRASGKNEQFF.

The chain recombines TRBV25-1 with TRBJ2-7; D uncertain. The CDR3 extends over 11 amino acids. Germline V gene lookup returns CDR1 MGHDK and CDR2 SYGVNS. The ends were cut back, 6 bases at V and 10 bases at J, with 13 bases in the middle. The CDR3 DNA follows: TGTGCCAGCAGCGACCGGAGCGCCCAGTACTTC. As protein: CASSDRSAQYF.

The chain carries TRBV19 and TRBJ1-2; 7 bases fit TRBD1. After removal of 5 bases from V and 8 bases from J, the junction contained 5 bases not matched to a gene. CDR3 length: 12 amino acids. Germline values: CDR1 LNHDA, CDR2 SQIVND (reference sequence). CDR3 bases: TGTGCCAGTAGTCCTACAGGGGACGGCTACACCTTC. It codes for CASSPTGDGYTF.

The chain joins TRBV6-5 to TRBJ2-5; a possible D gene is TRBD1 (5 bases). The V end lost 2 bases, the J end lost 5 bases, and 9 bases lay between the germline ends. The germline gives CDR1 MNHEY, CDR2 SVGAGI. This CDR3 region has 13 residues. CDR3 DNA sequence: TGTGCCAGCAGTTACCCGGCAGGGGAGACCCAGTACTTC. This sequence encodes CASSYPAGETQYF.

J is TRBJ1-1 and V is TRBV27; D is uncertain. Trimming cost V 3 bases and J 3 bases, with 11 bases left between them. This CDR3 contains 14 residues. CDR1 and CDR2 from the germline V gene are MNHEY and SMNVEV (reference sequence). This chain's CDR3 is CASSFVPVDTEAFF. DNA for the CDR3: TGTGCCAGCAGTTTCGTACCGGTTGACACTGAAGCTTTCTTT.

CDR3 DNA sequence: TGTGCCAGCAGCTTGCGGGGGGCTAATGAAAAACTGTTTTTT. Translated: CASSLRGANEKLFF. The rearrangement links TRBV5-4 to TRBJ1-4; a possible D gene is TRBD1 (5 bases). The CDR3 contains 14 residues. V lost 1 base, J lost 3 bases, and 7 bases lay in between. Germline V CDR1 and CDR2: SGHNT, YYREEE (reference sequence).

The V gene is TRBV7-3, the J gene TRBJ2-7; D is perhaps TRBD2 (6 bases). The CDR3 runs to 13 residues. Trimming left V 4 bases short and J 5 bases short, with 12 bases between. Germline lookup yields CDR1 SGHTA and CDR2 FQGTGA. CDR3 sequence reads: CASSSFRGNEQYF. CDR3 nucleotides: TGTGCCAGCAGCTCCTTCCGGGGGAACGAGCAGTACTTC.

The V and J genes are TRBV19 and TRBJ1-2, with TRBD1 matching 12 bases. The germline gives CDR1 LNHDA, CDR2 SQIVND (reference sequence). This CDR3 is 16 amino acids long. Losses at the gene ends were 5 bases for V and 8 bases for J; bases not matched to a gene: 12. The CDR3 sequence: CASSPRDRGPGRGYTF. The CDR3 DNA sequence: TGTGCCAGTAGTCCCCGGGACAGGGGGCCGGGTAGAGGCTACACCTTC.

The rearrangement uses TRBV15 and TRBJ1-6; D remains unclear. Germline V gene data show CDR1 as LNHNV and CDR2 as YYDKDF (reference sequence). The CDR3 extends over 18 amino acids. V lost 3 bases to trimming and J lost 5 bases, with 20 bases between them. In DNA, the CDR3 is TGTGCCACCAGCAGTAGCGGTCTCCTCGGGATTCATAATTCACCCCTCCACTTT. The encoded protein is CATSSSGLLGIHNSPLHF.

V is TRBV10-1 and J is TRBJ1-3, with unresolved D. Germline CDR1 is WNHNN and CDR2 is SYGVQD (reference sequence). Trimming shortened V by 3 bases and J by 8 bases, and 8 bases separated the two germline ends. This CDR3 comprises 12 residues. The CDR3 sequence: CASSDGRDTIYF. The CDR3 DNA follows: TGCGCCAGCAGTGACGGGCGGGACACCATATATTTT.

The chain links TRBV5-8 to TRBJ2-3; 11 bases align to TRBD2. The CDR3 covers 16 residues. Trimming cost V 2 bases and J 2 bases; bases outside gene matches: 4. Germline V gene data show CDR1 as SGHTS and CDR2 as YDEGEE. CDR3 residues: CASSFTSGGLTDTQYF. The CDR3 DNA sequence: TGTGCCAGCAGCTTCACTAGCGGGGGACTCACAGATACGCAGTATTTT.

The chain has TRBV25-1 and TRBJ2-3; no firm D call. V was pared by 1 base and J by 3 bases, with 11 bases between. Germline CDR1 is MGHDK and CDR2 is SYGVNS. The CDR3 runs to 15 residues. CDR3 residues: CASSESHYGTDTQYF. The CDR3 region has the DNA TGTGCCAGCAGTGAATCCCACTACGGTACAGATACGCAGTATTTT.

The chain joins TRBV5-1 to TRBJ2-3; tentatively, D is TRBD1 (6 bases). V shed 0 bases and J shed 6 bases, with 17 bases lying between them. Germline CDR1 SGHRS, CDR2 YFSETQ. The CDR3 consists of 16 residues. CDR3 sequence: CASSLGTGSRFDTQYF. DNA of the CDR3: TGCGCCAGCAGCTTGGGAACAGGGAGTAGGTTTGATACGCAGTATTTT.

The chain carries TRBV5-1 and TRBJ1-6; D gene unclear. Trimming removed 4 bases from V and 4 bases from J, with 15 bases in between. The CDR3 extends over 16 amino acids. Germline V CDR1 and CDR2: SGHRS, YFSETQ. CDR3 region: CASSQAGSYYNSPLHF. In DNA, the CDR3 is TGCGCCAGCAGCCAAGCGGGGTCCTATTATAATTCACCCCTCCACTTT.

V usage is TRBV4-1 and J usage is TRBJ2-3, with TRBD2 identical over 9 bases. Germline trimming cut 2 bases from V and 2 bases from J; bases unmatched to any gene: 5. Germline values: CDR1 MGHRA, CDR2 YSYEKL. This CDR3 is 16 amino acids long. The CDR3 region is CASSQPRGGPTDTQYF. The CDR3 DNA is TGCGCCAGCAGCCAACCGCGGGGGGGCCCCACAGATACGCAGTATTTT.